These 32 T cell receptor beta chains were all obtained from the same sample, sequenced in a study of beta chain features in type 1 diabetes. Every isolated RNA sample was fully reverse transcribed, so sequencing captured expressed TCRB transcripts. Data came from immunoSEQ multiplex PCR; TCRdb stores just in-frame clones and leaves some out. The sample comprises under 450,000 clones, about 15% of which are singletons, and about 0.04% rests with the top ten. The sequencing input was naive CD4+ T cells from blood. These receptors were obtained from a man aged 25-45 years in good health.

V gene TRBV5-1 combines with J gene TRBJ2-7; 7 bases line up with TRBD2. The CDR3 has 15 amino acids. The trim removed 0 bases at V and 3 bases at J, leaving 6 bases unmatched. Germline V gives CDR1 SGHRS, CDR2 YFSETQ. For the CDR3, the DNA is TGCGCCAGCAGCTTGGGGTCTAGCGGTAGCTACGAGCAGTACGTC. Translating gives CASSLGSSGSYEQYV.

The chain joins TRBV7-2 to TRBJ1-2; maybe TRBD1 (6 bases). There are 13 residues in the CDR3. Germline values: CDR1 SGHTA, CDR2 FQGNSA. Trimming shortened V by 4 bases and J by 5 bases, and 11 bases separated the two germline ends. CDR3: CASSYREEYGYTF. The CDR3 region has the DNA TGTGCCAGCAGCTACAGGGAAGAGTATGGCTACACCTTC.

Comments on this clone: This sample also contains other DNA sequences that code for the same CDR3. The chain employs TRBV29-1 and TRBJ1-1, with D possibly TRBD1 on 5 matching bases. Germline CDR1 and CDR2: SQVTM and ANQGSEA. Trimming took 4 bases from V and 0 from J, leaving 9 bases between them. The CDR3 consists of 13 residues. The CDR3 reads CSVAGRMNTEAFF. DNA for the CDR3: TGCAGCGTTGCGGGGCGCATGAACACTGAAGCTTTCTTT.

V is TRBV11-2 and J is TRBJ2-5; D is perhaps TRBD2 (6 bases). Germline CDR1 and CDR2: SGHAT and FQNNGV. The ends were cut back, 5 bases at V and 4 bases at J, with 11 bases in the middle. The CDR3 runs 13 residues. In nucleotides, the CDR3 is TGTGCCAGCAGCCGAGGTAGCGGAGAGACCCAGTACTTC. It codes for CASSRGSGETQYF.

This clone was recorded a few times. The chain is built from TRBV7-2 and TRBJ2-7, with a tentative D call TRBD1 (6 bases). The CDR3 loop spans 15 amino acids. Germline-derived CDR1 and CDR2 are SGHTA and FQGNSA. Trimming took 3 bases from V and 4 from J, leaving 16 bases between them. DNA of the CDR3: TGTGCCAGCAGCTTCGGGACATTTCCTTCGTACGAGCAGTACTTC. Protein sequence: CASSFGTFPSYEQYF.

The chain combines TRBV9 with TRBJ2-3; 9 bases line up with TRBD1. V dropped 2 bases and J dropped 3; count of bases not matched to a gene: 1. Germline V gene lookup returns CDR1 SGDLS and CDR2 YYNGEE. The CDR3 runs to 14 residues. CDR3 sequence reads: CASSVGQGTDTQYF. The CDR3 DNA follows: TGTGCCAGCAGCGTGGGACAGGGAACAGATACGCAGTATTTT. Complete variable domain (other parts from reference TRBV9 and TRBJ2-3): DSGVTQTPKHLITATGQRVTLRCSPRSGDLSVYWYQQSLDQGLQFLIQYYNGEERAKGNILERFSAQQFPDLHSELNLSSLELGDSALYFCASSVGQGTDTQYFGPGTRLTVL.

The chain recombines TRBV19 with TRBJ2-1, with 7 bases fitting TRBD1. The CDR3 totals 14 residues. The V gene's germline CDR1 is LNHDA and CDR2 SQIVND (reference sequence). Trimming cost V 9 bases and J 1 base; bases outside gene matches: 6. This CDR3 is CASTRDRSYNEQFF. The CDR3 region has the DNA TGTGCCAGCACCCGGGACAGATCCTACAATGAGCAGTTCTTC.

V is TRBV7-6 and J is TRBJ2-1; 8 bases are shared with TRBD1. The germline V gene encodes CDR1 SGHVS and CDR2 FNYEAQ. The CDR3 totals 13 residues. V trimming: 5 bases; J trimming: 10 bases; junction bases outside the gene matches: 7. The CDR3 sequence is CASSHGTGREQFF. CDR3 in DNA: TGTGCCAGCAGCCACGGGACAGGCCGCGAGCAGTTCTTC.

This clone has only a few counts. The chain links TRBV7-2 to TRBJ2-1; 8 nucleotides line up with TRBD2. CDR1 SGHTA and CDR2 FQGNSA come from the germline V gene. V shed 1 base and J 12 bases; nucleotides not matched to a gene: 5. This CDR3 contains 13 residues. The CDR3 DNA reads as TGTGCCAGCAGCTTAGTGGGACTAGGATTGCAGTTCTTC. Its protein product is CASSLVGLGLQFF.

This clone was picked up a small number of times. The CDR3 coding sequence is TGTGCCAGCAGCCCCCACCTCTCGTCGAACGGGGAGCTGTTTTTT. Amino acid sequence: CASSPHLSSNGELFF. This chain uses TRBV9 with TRBJ2-2; D is undetermined. Trimming stripped 4 bases from V and 7 bases from J, with 17 bases between. This CDR3 region has 15 residues. The V gene's germline CDR1 is SGDLS and CDR2 YYNGEE. Based on the CDR3 plus reference TRBV9 and TRBJ2-2, the full variable domain is DSGVTQTPKHLITATGQRVTLRCSPRSGDLSVYWYQQSLDQGLQFLIQYYNGEERAKGNILERFSAQQFPDLHSELNLSSLELGDSALYFCASSPHLSSNGELFFGEGSRLTVL.

This clone was found a few times. The CDR3 spells CASSSKGPTDTQYF. CDR3 sequence (DNA): TGTGCCAGCAGCTCCAAGGGACCTACGGATACGCAGTATTTT. The genes are TRBV7-2 and TRBJ2-3; D possibly uses TRBD1 or TRBD2 (5 bases each). With 4 bases removed from V and 6 bases from J, the gap between germline ends came to 14 bases. This CDR3 has 14 amino acids. CDR1 is SGHTA and CDR2 is FQGNSA in the germline V gene.

About this clone itself: The sample holds other DNA sequences that translate to the same CDR3. The chain couples TRBV20-1 to TRBJ2-5, with D possibly TRBD2 on 5 matching bases. The V gene lost 6 bases and the J gene lost 5 bases, with 10 bases spanning the gap. CDR1 and CDR2 from the germline V gene are DFQATT and SNEGSKA (reference sequence). The CDR3 is 11 amino acids. This chain's CDR3 is CSARPGETQYF. The CDR3 nucleotides are TGCAGTGCAAGGCCGGGGGAGACCCAGTACTTC.

This clone was seen only a few times. This chain links TRBV21-1 with TRBJ2-6; TRBD2, the table's D call, lacks a check against the DNA. TRBV21-1 is termed a pseudogene. The CDR3 has 21 residues. The CDR3 region has the DNA TGTGCCAGCAGCAATCATCCGGGAAACGGGACTACCCCGTCCCGGGCCAACGTCCTGACTTTC. Its translation is CASSNHPGNGTTPSRANVLTF.

This CDR3 reads CASSRSSGGYEQYF. CDR3 DNA: TGTGCCAGCTCACGATCTAGCGGGGGTTACGAGCAGTACTTC. J is TRBJ2-7 and V is TRBV18; 10 bases are a match to TRBD2. Germline-derived CDR1 and CDR2 are KGHSH and LQKENI. V lost 4 bases to trimming and J lost 4 bases; unmatched junction nucleotides: 4. The CDR3 length is 14 residues.

In this sample, this clone turned up a few times. A much larger clone lies one base from this, so it may be a read error. V usage is TRBV7-2 and J usage is TRBJ2-5; the D is unclear. Per germline, CDR1 SGHTA and CDR2 FQGNSA. The length of the CDR3 is 11 residues. V lost 2 bases to trimming and J lost 5 bases, with 3 bases between them. CDR3 residues: CASSLHETQYF. The CDR3 DNA is TGTGCCAGCAGCTTACACGAGACCCAGTACTTC.

J is TRBJ1-2 and V is TRBV10-1; D unclear. The CDR3 consists of 13 residues. Germline V gives CDR1 WNHNN, CDR2 SYGVQD (reference sequence). V was clipped by 5 bases and J by 8 bases, with 15 bases between them. CDR3 amino acids: CASSQDDRSGYTF. The CDR3 bases are TGCGCCAGCAGTCAGGACGATCGGAGCGGCTACACCTTC.

This clone appeared a few times. The V call is TRBV14, the J call TRBJ1-2; D remains unclear. CDR1 and CDR2 (germline): SGHDN, FVKESK. With 1 base removed from V and 9 bases from J, the gap between germline ends came to 9 bases. The CDR3 length is 12 residues. The CDR3 protein is CASSQVTSSYTF. The DNA for the CDR3 is TGTGCCAGCAGCCAAGTTACCAGCAGCTACACCTTC.

The chain couples TRBV15 to TRBJ2-5, with a possible D match to TRBD2 (6 bases). CDR3 size: 14 residues. Trimming pared 6 bases from V and 2 bases from J, leaving 13 bases between. CDR1 and CDR2 from the germline V gene are LNHNV and YYDKDF (reference sequence). The CDR3 protein is CATRLSGLQETQYF. The CDR3 bases are TGTGCCACCAGGCTAAGCGGGTTGCAAGAGACCCAGTACTTC.

The chain joins TRBV19 to TRBJ1-2; D is uncertain. This CDR3 contains 13 residues. Germline V gene lookup returns CDR1 LNHDA and CDR2 SQIVND (reference sequence). V lost 3 bases, J lost 0 bases, and 5 bases lay in between. The CDR3 nucleotides are TGTGCCAGTAGTATTGTGTCTAACTATGGCTACACCTTC. Its protein is CASSIVSNYGYTF.

This clone turned up a few times. This chain uses TRBV11-2 with TRBJ2-1, with 11 bases lining up with TRBD2. V was pared by 5 bases and J by 7 bases, with 16 bases of the junction left unmatched. This CDR3 is 18 amino acids long. Germline loops: CDR1 SGHAT, CDR2 FQNNGV. The CDR3 sequence is CASSPLPKLAGVRNEQFF. The CDR3 DNA is TGTGCCAGCAGCCCCCTACCCAAACTAGCGGGAGTTAGGAATGAGCAGTTCTTC.

This clone has a handful of counts. The rearrangement joins TRBV5-1 to TRBJ2-4; D possibly corresponds to TRBD1 (6 bases). This CDR3 region has 15 residues. The ends were cut back, 2 bases at V and 0 bases at J, with 9 bases in the middle. Germline CDR1 and CDR2: SGHRS and YFSETQ. The CDR3 coding sequence is TGCGCCAGCAGCTTCGGGACACCAGCCAAAAACATTCAGTACTTC. Translated: CASSFGTPAKNIQYF.

The genes are TRBV9 and TRBJ1-2; unclear D gene. Germline V gives CDR1 SGDLS, CDR2 YYNGEE. The CDR3 totals 14 residues. The V end lost 2 bases, the J end lost 3 bases, and 11 bases lay between the germline ends. The CDR3 DNA reads TGTGCCAGCAGCGTCCGGGAGGGAGACTATGGCTACACCTTC. Its translation: CASSVREGDYGYTF.

This clone was seen a handful of times. The rearrangement uses TRBV4-3 and TRBJ2-5; TRBD1 might be the D (6 bases). CDR3 size: 17 residues. The V end was cut by 0 bases, the J end by 4 bases, with 18 bases between. Germline-derived CDR1 and CDR2 are LGHNA and YSLEER. The CDR3 sequence: CASSQDFLGAGSETQYF. In nucleotides, the CDR3 is TGCGCCAGCAGCCAAGATTTTCTGGGGGCAGGGTCAGAGACCCAGTACTTC.

This clone has only a few counts. The V gene is TRBV7-2, the J gene TRBJ2-3; D remains ambiguous. The CDR3 has 13 residues. V lost 0 bases to trimming and J lost 4 bases, with 5 bases between them. Per germline, CDR1 SGHTA and CDR2 FQGNSA. For the CDR3, the DNA is TGTGCCAGCAGCTTAGCTGGGGCAGATACGCAGTATTTT. Translating it yields CASSLAGADTQYF. The full variable domain, rest sourced from reference TRBV7-2 and TRBJ2-3, is GAGVSQSPSNKVTEKGKDVELRCDPISGHTALYWYRQSLGQGLEFLIYFQGNSAPDKSGLPSDRFSAERTGGSVSTLTIQRTQQEDSAVYLCASSLAGADTQYFGPGTRLTVL.

The chain is built from TRBV4-3 and TRBJ2-5; the D is unclear. The CDR3 loop spans 16 amino acids. V was pared by 0 bases and J by 1 base, with 12 bases between. CDR1 is LGHNA and CDR2 is YSLEER in the germline V gene. The chain's CDR3 is CASSQDYRAAQETQYF. Written as DNA, the CDR3 is TGCGCCAGCAGCCAAGATTACCGGGCAGCCCAAGAGACCCAGTACTTC.

The table lists this clone with a few counts. The genes are TRBV15 and TRBJ2-3, with 9 bases fitting TRBD2. The V and J ends lost 0 bases and 1 base, in that order; junction bases with no gene match: 5. Per germline, CDR1 LNHNV and CDR2 YYDKDF (reference sequence). The length of the CDR3 is 17 residues. CDR3 sequence reads: CATSRDLAGLRTDTQYF. The CDR3 coding sequence is TGTGCCACCAGCAGAGATCTAGCGGGGTTGCGCACAGATACGCAGTATTTT.

This clone was counted between two and nine times. The V call is TRBV7-9, the J call TRBJ1-6; TRBD1 might be the D (5 bases). CDR3 length: 14 amino acids. Germline values: CDR1 SEHNR, CDR2 FQNEAQ (reference sequence). V lost 5 bases, J lost 9 bases, and 14 bases lay in between. The DNA for the CDR3 is TGTGCCAGCAGCCCCACGGTCGGGGCTTCACCCCTCCACTTT. Encoded protein: CASSPTVGASPLHF. Together with reference TRBV7-9 and TRBJ1-6, the CDR3 gives the full variable domain: DTGVSQNPRHKITKRGQNVTFRCDPISEHNRLYWYRQTLGQGPEFLTYFQNEAQLEKSRLLSDRFSAERPKGSFSTLEIQRTEQGDSAMYLCASSPTVGASPLHFGNGTRLTVT.

This clone has a handful of counts. The chain recombines TRBV2 with TRBJ2-3, with a tentative D call TRBD2 (6 bases). The length of the CDR3 is 15 residues. Germline CDR1 reads SNHLY; CDR2 reads FYNNEI. The V end lost 7 bases, the J end lost 0 bases, and 14 bases lay between the germline ends. This CDR3 is CASIRGGYSTDTQYF. Here the CDR3 DNA reads TGTGCCAGCATAAGGGGAGGTTACAGCACAGATACGCAGTATTTT.

The chain combines TRBV4-1 with TRBJ2-3; no reliable D call. Trimming cost V 1 base and J 1 base, with 9 bases left between them. This CDR3 comprises 15 residues. CDR1 and CDR2 (germline): MGHRA, YSYEKL. The CDR3 nucleotides read TGCGCCAGCAGCCAAGGAAGTACGGGCACAGATACGCAGTATTTT. It specifies CASSQGSTGTDTQYF.

The V and J genes are TRBV14 and TRBJ2-2; a possible D gene is TRBD2 (5 bases). The germline CDR1 and CDR2 sequences are SGHDN and FVKESK. V dropped 4 bases and J dropped 4 bases, with 16 bases sitting between them. CDR3 length equals 16 residues. As DNA, the CDR3 is TGTGCCAGCAGCCTCCACCTGGCGGGTGGCACCGGGGAGCTGTTTTTT. Its protein is CASSLHLAGGTGELFF.

This clone was counted only a few times. V is TRBV7-2 and J is TRBJ2-5, with unresolved D. Per germline, CDR1 SGHTA and CDR2 FQGNSA. This CDR3 has 18 residues. The ends were cut back, 2 bases at V and 1 base at J, with 20 bases in the middle. The CDR3 DNA is TGTGCCAGCAGCTTATTGTCGCCGATGACACAGTTCCAAGAGACCCAGTACTTC. This encodes CASSLLSPMTQFQETQYF.

The chain has TRBV7-9 and TRBJ2-7; 8 positions agree with TRBD1. From germline, CDR1 is SEHNR and CDR2 FQNEAQ (reference sequence). With 0 bases clipped from V and 4 bases from J, the junction kept 11 bases outside the gene matches. This CDR3 comprises 17 residues. CDR3 bases: TGTGCCAGCAGCTTAGCGCGACTAGGACAGGGCGGGTACGAGCAGTACTTC. Translated, it gives CASSLARLGQGGYEQYF.